This TCR beta chain was captured in a study of molecular identifiers for immune sequencing clone quantification. Study at large: For replicates, RNA isolated from approximately 20,000 or 98,000 naive CD8 cells was divided into five portions, of which four were sequenced. Study findings and constraints: Under 1% of molecules in naive cells, but over 99% of effector molecules, belonged to clones above 20 RNA copies.

This clonotype was counted many times. The antigen is not known. A CD8+CD4-CCR7+CD45RA+ phenotype served as the sorting definition for naive CD8 T cells. The bulk TCR libraries were made with methods described before and with listed TCR primers. TCRdb analysed the PCR reads with MiXCR anew, one entry per CDR3 protein. The sample consists of over 70,000 distinct CDR3 sequences, around 27% of them appearing once. Sequencing input: naive CD8+ T cells from blood, with Jurkat cell RNA spiked in. The subset: FACS-sorted CD8+CD4-CCR7+CD45RA+ naive T cells. This clonotype originated in a human donor in good health. Some libraries in this study had Jurkat cell RNA spiked in.

The chain's CDR3 is CASSHRQGALANEKLFF. DNA of the CDR3: TGTGCCAGCAGCCATCGACAGGGGGCTTTGGCTAATGAAAAACTGTTTTTT. This chain connects TRBV6-5 to TRBJ1-4; 10 nucleotides align to TRBD1. Germline V lookup: CDR1 MNHEY, CDR2 SVGAGI. The CDR3 contains 17 residues. The ends lost 6 bases at V and 3 bases at J; junction bases unmatched: 10.